These T cell receptor beta chains were read from a single sample in a study of blood T cell repertoires in COVID-19. Sequencing was performed with immunoSEQ multiplex PCR; in TCRdb, only in-frame clones are kept and a portion is missing. The sample includes around 230,000 clones, around 90% seen only once; the top ten take 2.5% to 3%. Sequencing used PBMCs or T cells enriched from blood (not recorded which). The receptors here all came from a woman aged 25 to 39 who had recovered from COVID-19. Each CDR3 is given with its conserved first and last residue. D genes are given only for firm matches. Clone size is shown for a subset of rows, as once, few, many or a class of expanded clone.

d_gene	v_gene	j_gene	abundance	CDR3aa	CDR3nt
-	TRBV7-3	TRBJ2-1	few	CASSSSGYNEQFF	TGTGCCAGCAGCTCATCCGGTTACAATGAGCAGTTCTTC
TRBD1	TRBV19	TRBJ2-6	-	CAIRDRGSSGANVLTF	TGTGCCATACGGGACAGGGGATCTTCGGGGGCCAACGTCCTGACTTTC
-	TRBV5-1	TRBJ2-3	-	CASSWSLADTQYF	TGCGCCAGCAGCTGGAGTTTGGCGGATACGCAGTATTTT
-	TRBV6-4	TRBJ1-2	-	CASSDSASGYNGYTF	TGTGCCAGCAGTGACTCGGCCTCGGGGTATAATGGCTACACCTTC
TRBD2	TRBV10-2	TRBJ2-7	-	CAGPPGTSGGFSYEQYF	TGCGCCGGGCCTCCCGGGACTAGCGGGGGCTTCTCCTACGAGCAGTACTTC
TRBD1	TRBV5-8	TRBJ1-2	-	CASSLVGQGRGGYTF	TGTGCCAGCAGCTTGGTGGGACAGGGGCGCGGTGGCTACACCTTC
-	TRBV4-2	TRBJ2-1	-	CASSQGSGSDNEQFF	TGTGCCAGCAGCCAAGGGTCAGGGTCGGACAATGAGCAGTTCTTC
-	TRBV4-3	TRBJ1-5	-	CASSPRVSNQPQHF	TGCGCCAGCAGCCCCAGGGTGAGCAATCAGCCCCAGCATTTT
-	TRBV7-2	TRBJ2-6	-	CASSSRPGTGANVLTF	TGTGCCAGCAGCTCCCGTCCGGGGACTGGGGCCAACGTCCTGACTTTC
-	TRBV25-1	TRBJ2-4	few	CASTGDGIQYF	TGTGCCAGCACAGGGGACGGCATTCAGTACTTC
-	TRBV6-1	TRBJ1-2	-	CASSEGQGGAGYGYTF	TGTGCCAGCAGTGAAGGGCAGGGCGGTGCTGGCTATGGCTACACCTTC
-	TRBV13	TRBJ2-7	-	CASSLTRVHEQYF	TGTGCCAGCAGCTTAACCAGGGTCCACGAGCAGTACTTC
-	TRBV6-5	TRBJ1-4	-	CASSSTATNEKLFF	TGTGCCAGCAGTTCGACAGCAACTAATGAAAAACTGTTTTTT
TRBD1	TRBV29-1	TRBJ2-2	-	CSGGQSGTGELFF	TGCAGCGGGGGACAGAGCGGAACCGGGGAGCTGTTTTTT
-	TRBV6-2/TRBV6-3	TRBJ1-3	-	CASSYSYLPLSGNTIYF	TGTGCCAGCAGTTACTCCTATCTGCCGCTCTCTGGAAACACCATATATTTT
-	TRBV14	TRBJ1-4	-	CASSQVGREEEKLFF	TGTGCCAGCAGCCAAGTGGGTAGGGAGGAGGAAAAACTGTTTTTT
TRBD2	TRBV7-2	TRBJ2-5	-	CASSPIAGGQETQYF	TGTGCCAGCAGCCCGATAGCGGGGGGGCAAGAGACCCAGTACTTC